A selection of T cell receptor beta chains follows, all from one sample in a study of shared clonotypes between healthy human individuals. The data were produced by immunoSEQ multiplex PCR, yet TCRdb's version contains in-frame clones alone and is incomplete. The table shows over 700,000 clones, with over 55% occurring only once. The specimen sequenced was memory CD4+ T cells sorted from blood. These receptors all come from a woman aged 25 to 39 in good health. Both conserved end residues are part of each CDR3. Fields, in order: J gene, V gene, D gene, clone size, CDR3 protein, CDR3 DNA. The D gene is left open where the match is weak. Clone sizes are given selectively: once, few, many, or a class where the clone is expanded.

j_gene: TRBJ2-3; v_gene: TRBV15; d_gene: -; abundance: -; CDR3aa: CATGSGISTDTQYF; CDR3nt: TGTGCCACAGGCTCGGGGATTAGCACAGATACGCAGTATTTT
j_gene: TRBJ1-3; v_gene: TRBV7-6; d_gene: TRBD1; abundance: -; CDR3aa: CASSVGQGSGNTIYF; CDR3nt: TGTGCCAGCAGCGTCGGACAGGGCTCTGGAAACACCATATATTTT
j_gene: TRBJ2-3; v_gene: TRBV7-9; d_gene: -; abundance: -; CDR3aa: CASSLVWGGAEPDTQYF; CDR3nt: TGTGCCAGCAGCTTAGTTTGGGGGGGCGCAGAACCAGATACGCAGTATTTT
j_gene: TRBJ1-4; v_gene: TRBV7-8; d_gene: -; abundance: few; CDR3aa: CASSPGEGHNEKLFF; CDR3nt: TGTGCCAGCAGCCCCGGGGAAGGGCATAATGAAAAACTGTTTTTT
j_gene: TRBJ2-7; v_gene: TRBV28; d_gene: -; abundance: -; CDR3aa: CASTGSGDEQYF; CDR3nt: TGTGCCAGCACTGGGTCCGGCGACGAGCAGTACTTC
j_gene: TRBJ2-2; v_gene: TRBV6-1; d_gene: -; abundance: -; CDR3aa: CASSWDMNTGELFF; CDR3nt: TGTGCCAGCAGCTGGGACATGAACACCGGGGAGCTGTTTTTT
j_gene: TRBJ2-7; v_gene: TRBV5-1; d_gene: -; abundance: -; CDR3aa: CASSPEPVGELRYF; CDR3nt: TGCGCCAGCAGCCCGGAACCGGTGGGCGAGCTCAGGTACTTC
j_gene: TRBJ1-5; v_gene: TRBV28; d_gene: -; abundance: -; CDR3aa: CASSFSVDQPQHF; CDR3nt: TGTGCCAGCAGTTTTTCGGTCGATCAGCCCCAGCATTTT
j_gene: TRBJ2-3; v_gene: TRBV19; d_gene: TRBD2; abundance: -; CDR3aa: CASSITQWTSGIDTQYF; CDR3nt: TGTGCCAGTAGTATAACCCAATGGACTAGCGGGATTGATACGCAGTATTTT
j_gene: TRBJ2-3; v_gene: TRBV5-1; d_gene: -; abundance: few; CDR3aa: CASTAFLSTDTQYF; CDR3nt: TGCGCCAGCACTGCGTTTCTGAGCACAGATACGCAGTATTTT
j_gene: TRBJ2-7; v_gene: TRBV29-1; d_gene: -; abundance: -; CDR3aa: CSVLAPTGNYEQYF; CDR3nt: TGCAGCGTCCTCGCCCCGACTGGCAACTACGAGCAGTACTTC
j_gene: TRBJ2-3; v_gene: TRBV2; d_gene: -; abundance: few; CDR3aa: CASRVSGSGTDTQYF; CDR3nt: TGTGCCAGCAGAGTCTCTGGGAGTGGGACAGATACGCAGTATTTT
j_gene: TRBJ1-4; v_gene: TRBV27; d_gene: TRBD1; abundance: -; CDR3aa: CASGTGFGEKLFF; CDR3nt: TGTGCCAGCGGGACAGGGTTTGGGGAAAAACTGTTTTTT
j_gene: TRBJ2-7; v_gene: TRBV7-9; d_gene: -; abundance: -; CDR3aa: CASRDGSSYEQYF; CDR3nt: TGTGCCAGCAGGGACGGTAGCTCCTACGAGCAGTACTTC
j_gene: TRBJ2-7; v_gene: TRBV5-1; d_gene: -; abundance: -; CDR3aa: CASSLQPDSYEQYF; CDR3nt: TGCGCCAGCAGCTTGCAGCCGGACTCCTACGAGCAGTACTTC
j_gene: TRBJ2-1; v_gene: TRBV27; d_gene: TRBD2; abundance: -; CDR3aa: CASMVTSGIYNEQFF; CDR3nt: TGTGCCAGCATGGTGACTAGCGGGATTTACAATGAGCAGTTCTTC
j_gene: TRBJ1-1; v_gene: TRBV7-8; d_gene: -; abundance: -; CDR3aa: CASSPAYTEAFF; CDR3nt: TGTGCCAGCAGCCCGGCCTACACTGAAGCTTTCTTT
j_gene: TRBJ1-2; v_gene: TRBV28; d_gene: -; abundance: -; CDR3aa: CASTSGVLYGYTF; CDR3nt: TGTGCCAGCACCTCGGGGGTTCTCTATGGCTACACCTTC
j_gene: TRBJ2-1; v_gene: TRBV6-1; d_gene: TRBD1; abundance: -; CDR3aa: CASSVGDRLYNEQFF; CDR3nt: TGTGCCAGCAGTGTGGGGGACAGACTATACAATGAGCAGTTCTTC
j_gene: TRBJ2-2; v_gene: TRBV6-5; d_gene: TRBD1; abundance: -; CDR3aa: CASSFQGAYTGELFF; CDR3nt: TGTGCCAGCAGTTTTCAGGGGGCATACACCGGGGAGCTGTTTTTT
j_gene: TRBJ1-1; v_gene: TRBV7-9; d_gene: -; abundance: -; CDR3aa: CASSPMVPGTEAFF; CDR3nt: TGTGCCAGCAGCCCAATGGTGCCGGGCACTGAAGCTTTCTTT
j_gene: TRBJ2-7; v_gene: TRBV9; d_gene: TRBD2; abundance: -; CDR3aa: CASSEAPGGSAYEQYF; CDR3nt: TGTGCCAGCAGCGAGGCACCGGGAGGGAGCGCCTACGAGCAGTACTTC
j_gene: TRBJ2-2; v_gene: TRBV11-2; d_gene: -; abundance: once; CDR3aa: CASRRGTNTGELFF; CDR3nt: TGTGCCAGCAGGCGCGGGACGAACACCGGGGAGCTGTTTTTT
j_gene: TRBJ2-2; v_gene: TRBV7-7; d_gene: -; abundance: -; CDR3aa: CASSFEYTGELFF; CDR3nt: TGTGCCAGCAGCTTTGAGTACACCGGGGAGCTGTTTTTT
j_gene: TRBJ2-3; v_gene: TRBV7-2; d_gene: -; abundance: -; CDR3aa: CASSLARDTQYF; CDR3nt: TGTGCCAGCAGCTTAGCGCGCGATACGCAGTATTTT
j_gene: TRBJ1-1; v_gene: TRBV25-1; d_gene: TRBD1; abundance: -; CDR3aa: CASSGDRGPLLMNTEAFF; CDR3nt: TGTGCCAGCAGTGGAGACAGGGGGCCCCTATTGATGAACACTGAAGCTTTCTTT
j_gene: TRBJ1-4; v_gene: TRBV5-1; d_gene: -; abundance: -; CDR3aa: CASSLSTGGTNEKLFF; CDR3nt: TGCGCCAGCAGCTTGTCCACCGGGGGAACTAATGAAAAACTGTTTTTT
j_gene: TRBJ1-3; v_gene: TRBV19; d_gene: -; abundance: few; CDR3aa: CASSTTVLSGNTIYF; CDR3nt: TGTGCCAGTAGTACCACAGTACTCTCTGGAAACACCATATATTTT
j_gene: TRBJ2-6; v_gene: TRBV7-9; d_gene: -; abundance: -; CDR3aa: CASSRRGGSGANVLTF; CDR3nt: TGTGCCAGCAGTCGGAGAGGGGGCTCTGGGGCCAACGTCCTGACTTTC
j_gene: TRBJ1-2; v_gene: TRBV28; d_gene: TRBD1; abundance: -; CDR3aa: CASSIGGQFNYGYTF; CDR3nt: TGTGCCAGCAGTATAGGGGGACAGTTTAACTATGGCTACACCTTC
j_gene: TRBJ2-7; v_gene: TRBV7-7; d_gene: TRBD1; abundance: -; CDR3aa: CASSLTGDSEQYF; CDR3nt: TGTGCCAGCAGCTTGACAGGGGACAGCGAGCAGTACTTC
j_gene: TRBJ2-7; v_gene: TRBV10-1; d_gene: TRBD1; abundance: -; CDR3aa: CASSSGTGAAEQYF; CDR3nt: TGCGCCAGCAGTTCCGGGACAGGGGCGGCAGAGCAGTACTTC
j_gene: TRBJ2-6; v_gene: TRBV11-2; d_gene: -; abundance: -; CDR3aa: CASSLASGRSGANVLTF; CDR3nt: TGTGCCAGCAGCTTAGCTTCGGGACGCTCTGGGGCCAACGTCCTGACTTTC
j_gene: TRBJ2-3; v_gene: TRBV5-1; d_gene: TRBD1; abundance: -; CDR3aa: CASRTGQGTDTQYF; CDR3nt: TGCGCCAGCAGAACTGGACAGGGCACAGATACGCAGTATTTT
j_gene: TRBJ1-2; v_gene: TRBV19; d_gene: -; abundance: -; CDR3aa: CASSTKRDGGDYGYTF; CDR3nt: TGTGCCAGTAGTACGAAACGGGACGGCGGGGACTATGGCTACACCTTC
j_gene: TRBJ2-1; v_gene: TRBV2; d_gene: TRBD2; abundance: -; CDR3aa: CASTGRGSYNEQFF; CDR3nt: TGTGCCAGCACTGGGCGCGGGAGCTACAATGAGCAGTTCTTC